The TCR beta chain described here comes from a study of cytomegalovirus exposure and HLA in healthy donors. This clone has ten or more counts. This CDR3 comprises 13 residues. The V end lost 3 bases, the J end lost 4 bases, and 10 bases lay between the germline ends. Germline assignment: CDR1 MGHRA and CDR2 YSYEKL. The assay was immunoSEQ multiplex PCR, and TCRdb's table has in-frame clones only and misses some. The sample shows over 100,000 clones, about 90% of them seen only once. Material: PBMCs. The sequence was obtained from a man aged 30-40 years in good health and CMV-seronegative. The chain is built from TRBV4-1 and TRBJ2-7; unclear D gene. CDR3 in DNA: TGCGCCAGCAGCCAGCAAGACGGGTACGAGCAGTACTTC. Residues: CASSQQDGYEQYF.